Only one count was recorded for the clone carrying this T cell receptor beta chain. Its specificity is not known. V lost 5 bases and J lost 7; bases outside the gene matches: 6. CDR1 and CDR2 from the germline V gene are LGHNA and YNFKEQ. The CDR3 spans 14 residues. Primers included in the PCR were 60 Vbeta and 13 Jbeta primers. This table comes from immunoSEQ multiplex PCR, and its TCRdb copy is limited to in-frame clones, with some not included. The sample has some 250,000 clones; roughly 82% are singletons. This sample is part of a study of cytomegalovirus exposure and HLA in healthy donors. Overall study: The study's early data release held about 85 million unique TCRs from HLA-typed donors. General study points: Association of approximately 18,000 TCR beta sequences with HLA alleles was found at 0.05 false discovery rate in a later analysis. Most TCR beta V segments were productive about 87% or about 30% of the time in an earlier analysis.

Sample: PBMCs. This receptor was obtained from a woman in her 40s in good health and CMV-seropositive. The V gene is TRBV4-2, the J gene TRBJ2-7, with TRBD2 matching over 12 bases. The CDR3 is CASSRLAGESEQYF. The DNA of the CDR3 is TGTGCCAGCAGCAGACTAGCGGGAGAGAGTGAGCAGTACTTC.